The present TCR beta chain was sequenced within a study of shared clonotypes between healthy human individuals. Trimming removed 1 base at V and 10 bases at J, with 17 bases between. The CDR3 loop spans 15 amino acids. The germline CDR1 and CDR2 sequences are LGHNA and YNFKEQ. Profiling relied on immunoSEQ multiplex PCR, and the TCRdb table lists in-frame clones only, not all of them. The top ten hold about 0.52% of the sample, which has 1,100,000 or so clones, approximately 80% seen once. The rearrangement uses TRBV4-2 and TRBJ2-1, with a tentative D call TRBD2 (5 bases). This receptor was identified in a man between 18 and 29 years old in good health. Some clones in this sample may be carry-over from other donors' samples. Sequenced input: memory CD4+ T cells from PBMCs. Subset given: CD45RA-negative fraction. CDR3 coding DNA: TGTGCCAGCAGCCAAGCGGAGGCCCGCGGCCAGGAGCAGTTCTTC. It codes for CASSQAEARGQEQFF.